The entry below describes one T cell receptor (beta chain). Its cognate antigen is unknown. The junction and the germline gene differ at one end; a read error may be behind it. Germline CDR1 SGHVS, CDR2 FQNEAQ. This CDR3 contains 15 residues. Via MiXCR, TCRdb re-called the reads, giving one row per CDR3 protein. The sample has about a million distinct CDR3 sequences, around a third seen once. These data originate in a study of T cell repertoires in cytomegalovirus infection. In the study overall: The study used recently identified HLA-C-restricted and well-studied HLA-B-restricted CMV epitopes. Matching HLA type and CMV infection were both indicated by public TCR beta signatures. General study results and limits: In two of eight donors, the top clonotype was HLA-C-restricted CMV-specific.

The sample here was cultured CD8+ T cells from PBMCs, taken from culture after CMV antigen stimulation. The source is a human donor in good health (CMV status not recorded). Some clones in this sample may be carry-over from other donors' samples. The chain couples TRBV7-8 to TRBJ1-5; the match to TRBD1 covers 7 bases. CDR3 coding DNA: TGTGTCAGCAGCCCCGCAGGGGGTGGCAATCAGCCCCAGCATTTT. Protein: CVSSPAGGGNQPQHF.